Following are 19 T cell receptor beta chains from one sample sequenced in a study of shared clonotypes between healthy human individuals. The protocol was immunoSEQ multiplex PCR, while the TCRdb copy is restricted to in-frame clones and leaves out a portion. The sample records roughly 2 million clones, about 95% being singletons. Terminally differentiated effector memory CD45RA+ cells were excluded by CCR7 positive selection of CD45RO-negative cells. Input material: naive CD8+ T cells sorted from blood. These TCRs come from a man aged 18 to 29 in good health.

The CDR3 sequence: CASSQDRGNYEQYF. DNA of the CDR3: TGTGCCAGCAGCCAAGATCGGGGGAACTACGAGCAGTACTTC. This chain links TRBV14 with TRBJ2-7; D possibly corresponds to TRBD2 (6 bases). Trimming cost V 0 bases and J 3 bases, with 9 bases left between them. The length of the CDR3 is 14 residues. Germline V gives CDR1 SGHDN, CDR2 FVKESK.

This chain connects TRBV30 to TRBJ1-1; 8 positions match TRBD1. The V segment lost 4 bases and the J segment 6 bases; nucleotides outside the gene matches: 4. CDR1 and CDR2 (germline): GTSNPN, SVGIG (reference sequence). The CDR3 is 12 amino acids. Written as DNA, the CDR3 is TGTGCCTGGACGACAGGGGTGGCTGAAGCTTTCTTT. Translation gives CAWTTGVAEAFF.

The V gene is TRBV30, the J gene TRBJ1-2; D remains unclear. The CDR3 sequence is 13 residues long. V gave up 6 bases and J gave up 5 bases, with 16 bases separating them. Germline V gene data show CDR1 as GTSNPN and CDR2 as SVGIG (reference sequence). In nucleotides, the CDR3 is TGTGCCTGCTTCTCAGATCGGGGATATGGCTACACCTTC. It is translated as CACFSDRGYGYTF.

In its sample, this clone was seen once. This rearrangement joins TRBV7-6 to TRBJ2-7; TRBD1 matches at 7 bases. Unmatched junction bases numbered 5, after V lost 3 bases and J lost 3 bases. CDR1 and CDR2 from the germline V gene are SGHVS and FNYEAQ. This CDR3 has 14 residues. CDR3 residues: CASSFRDSLYEQYF. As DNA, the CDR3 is TGTGCCAGCAGCTTCCGGGACAGTCTCTACGAGCAGTACTTC.

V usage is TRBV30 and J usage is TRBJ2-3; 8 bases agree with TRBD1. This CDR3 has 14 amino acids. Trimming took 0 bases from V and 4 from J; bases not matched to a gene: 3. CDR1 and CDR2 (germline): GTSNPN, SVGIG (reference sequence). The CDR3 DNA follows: TGTGCCTGGAGTGTTTTACAGGGGGCAGATACGCAGTATTTT. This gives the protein CAWSVLQGADTQYF.

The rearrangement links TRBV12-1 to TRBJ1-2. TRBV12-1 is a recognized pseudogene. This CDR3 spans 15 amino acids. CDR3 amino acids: CASSLQRALRYGYTF. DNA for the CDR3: TGTGCCAGCAGCCTACAGCGTGCGTTGCGATATGGCTACACCTTC.

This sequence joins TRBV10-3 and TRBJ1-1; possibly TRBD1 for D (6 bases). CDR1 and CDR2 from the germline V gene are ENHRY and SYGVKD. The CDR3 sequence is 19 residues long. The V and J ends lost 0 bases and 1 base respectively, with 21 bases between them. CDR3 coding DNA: TGTGCCATCAGTGAGTCGAGGTTGACTCGGGGGCCGAGGAACACTGAAGCTTTCTTT. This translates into CAISESRLTRGPRNTEAFF.

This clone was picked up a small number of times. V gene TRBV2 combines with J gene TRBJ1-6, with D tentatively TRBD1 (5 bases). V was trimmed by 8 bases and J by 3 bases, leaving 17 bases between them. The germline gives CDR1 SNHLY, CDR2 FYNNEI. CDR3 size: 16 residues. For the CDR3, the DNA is TGTGCCAGCGTGACCGACCCGGGGGGCTATAATTCACCCCTCCACTTT. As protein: CASVTDPGGYNSPLHF.

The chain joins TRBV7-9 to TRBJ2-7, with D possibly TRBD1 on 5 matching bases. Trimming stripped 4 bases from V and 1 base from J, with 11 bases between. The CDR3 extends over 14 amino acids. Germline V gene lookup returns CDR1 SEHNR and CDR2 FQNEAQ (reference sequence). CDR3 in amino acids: CASSSATVSYEQYF. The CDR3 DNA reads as TGTGCCAGCAGCTCAGCGACAGTTTCCTACGAGCAGTACTTC. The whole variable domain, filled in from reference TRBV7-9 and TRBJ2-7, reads DTGVSQNPRHKITKRGQNVTFRCDPISEHNRLYWYRQTLGQGPEFLTYFQNEAQLEKSRLLSDRFSAERPKGSFSTLEIQRTEQGDSAMYLCASSSATVSYEQYFGPGTRLTVT.

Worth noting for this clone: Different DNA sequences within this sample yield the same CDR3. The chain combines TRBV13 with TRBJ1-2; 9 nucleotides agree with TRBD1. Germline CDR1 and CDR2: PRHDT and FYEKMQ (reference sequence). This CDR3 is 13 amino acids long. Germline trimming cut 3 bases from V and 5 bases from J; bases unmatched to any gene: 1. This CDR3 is CASSLDRGYGYTF. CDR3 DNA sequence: TGTGCCAGCAGCTTGGACAGGGGTTATGGCTACACCTTC. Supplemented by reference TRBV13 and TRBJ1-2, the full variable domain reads AAGVIQSPRHLIKEKRETATLKCYPIPRHDTVYWYQQGPGQDPQFLISFYEKMQSDKGSIPDRFSAQQFSDYHSELNMSSLELGDSALYFCASSLDRGYGYTFGSGTRLTVV.

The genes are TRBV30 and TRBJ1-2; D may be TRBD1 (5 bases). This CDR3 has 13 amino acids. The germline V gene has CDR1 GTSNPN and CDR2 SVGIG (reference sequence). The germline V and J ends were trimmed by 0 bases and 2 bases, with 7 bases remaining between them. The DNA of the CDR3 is TGTGCCTGGAGTGTAGAGGGGAACTATGGCTACACCTTC. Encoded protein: CAWSVEGNYGYTF.

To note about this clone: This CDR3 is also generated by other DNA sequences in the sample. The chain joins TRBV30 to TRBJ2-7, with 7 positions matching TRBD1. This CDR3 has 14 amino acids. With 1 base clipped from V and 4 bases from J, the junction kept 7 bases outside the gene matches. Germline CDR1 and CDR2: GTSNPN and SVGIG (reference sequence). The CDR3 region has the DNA TGTGCCTGGAGTGAGGGGGCAGGGGGTTACGAGCAGTACTTC. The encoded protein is CAWSEGAGGYEQYF.

The CDR3 bases are TGTGCCAGCAGCATAGTAGCGGGGGGTATCACAGATACGCAGTATTTT. Translating gives CASSIVAGGITDTQYF. This chain connects TRBV5-6 to TRBJ2-3, with 10 bases fitting TRBD2. The CDR3 has 16 residues. Germline V gives CDR1 SGHDT, CDR2 YYEEEE. V was pared by 4 bases and J by 2 bases, with 7 bases of the junction left unmatched.

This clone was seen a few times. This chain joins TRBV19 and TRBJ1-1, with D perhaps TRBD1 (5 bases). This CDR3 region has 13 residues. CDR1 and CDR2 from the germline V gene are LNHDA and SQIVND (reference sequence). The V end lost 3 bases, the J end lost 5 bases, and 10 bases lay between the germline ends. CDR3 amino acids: CASSMKGSTEAFF. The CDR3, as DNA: TGTGCCAGTAGTATGAAGGGGAGTACTGAAGCTTTCTTT.

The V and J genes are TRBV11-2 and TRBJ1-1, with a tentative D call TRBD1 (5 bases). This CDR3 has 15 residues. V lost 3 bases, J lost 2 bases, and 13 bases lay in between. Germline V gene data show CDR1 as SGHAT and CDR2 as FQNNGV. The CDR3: CASSFRQTSNTEAFF. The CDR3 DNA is TGTGCCAGCAGCTTTCGACAGACTTCAAACACTGAAGCTTTCTTT.

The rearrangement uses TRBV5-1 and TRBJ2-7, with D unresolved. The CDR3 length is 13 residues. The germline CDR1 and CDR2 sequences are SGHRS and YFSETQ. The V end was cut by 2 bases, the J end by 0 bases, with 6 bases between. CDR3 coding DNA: TGCGCCAGCAGCTTCTACATCTCCTACGAGCAGTACTTC. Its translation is CASSFYISYEQYF. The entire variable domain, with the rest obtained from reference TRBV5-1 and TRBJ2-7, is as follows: KAGVTQTPRYLIKTRGQQVTLSCSPISGHRSVSWYQQTPGQGLQFLFEYFSETQRNKGNFPGRFSGRQFSNSRSEMNVSTLELGDSALYLCASSFYISYEQYFGPGTRLTVT.

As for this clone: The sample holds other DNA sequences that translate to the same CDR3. CDR3 nucleotide sequence: TGTGCCAGCAGCTTACTGAGGACTGGCCAAGAGACCCAGTACTTC. Encoded protein: CASSLLRTGQETQYF. The genes are TRBV7-9 and TRBJ2-5, with D possibly being TRBD2 (5 bases). Germline assignment: CDR1 SEHNR and CDR2 FQNEAQ (reference sequence). With 2 bases removed from V and 1 base from J, the gap between germline ends came to 11 bases. CDR3 length equals 15 residues.

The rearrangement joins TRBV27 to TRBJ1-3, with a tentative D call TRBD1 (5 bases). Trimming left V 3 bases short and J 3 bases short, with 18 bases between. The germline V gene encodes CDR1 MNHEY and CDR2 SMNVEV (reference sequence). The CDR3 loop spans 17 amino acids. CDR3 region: CASSLRDPREIGNTIYF. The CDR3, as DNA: TGTGCCAGCAGTTTGAGGGACCCTAGGGAGATTGGAAACACCATATATTTT.

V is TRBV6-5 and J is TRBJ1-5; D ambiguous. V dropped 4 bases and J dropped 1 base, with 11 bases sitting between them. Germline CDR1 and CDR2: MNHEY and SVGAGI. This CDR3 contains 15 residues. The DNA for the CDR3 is TGTGCCAGCAGTTCCTTTTGGCCCAGCAATCAGCCCCAGCATTTT. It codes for CASSSFWPSNQPQHF.